The 32 T cell receptor beta chains below were found in one sample sequenced in a study of blood T cells in healthy people across ages. The use of a sample-barcoded 5' primer and a J-beta primer mix characterized a second PCR of 7 to 11 cycles. TCRdb itself ran the 5' RACE reads through MiXCR, one entry per CDR3 protein. Of more than 650,000 distinct CDR3 sequences listed, about a fifth are singletons. What was sequenced was blood. The receptor source for this set is a man aged 70-80 years in good health.

This clonotype has just a few counts. The chain combines TRBV2 with TRBJ2-1, with D possibly called TRBD1 or TRBD2 (5 bases each). The CDR3 is 11 residues long. Trimming shortened V by 4 bases and J by 9 bases, and 7 bases separated the two germline ends. The germline CDR1 and CDR2 sequences are SNHLY and FYNNEI. CDR3 in amino acids: CASSAGSEQFF. The CDR3 DNA reads as TGTGCCAGCAGTGCAGGGAGTGAGCAGTTCTTC.

With respect to this clonotype: At one end, the junction sequence differs from germline, possibly due to a read error. The rearrangement uses TRBV6-2 or TRBV6-3 and TRBJ2-5; 7 bases match TRBD2. From germline, CDR1 is MNHEY and CDR2 SVGEGT. There are 15 residues in the CDR3. CDR3 nucleotide sequence: TGTGCCAGCAGTTACTCGGGAGGGTCGGGCCGCAGCATGTCCTTC. Protein: CASSYSGGSGRSMSF.

This clonotype was detected only a few times. The genes are TRBV11-3 and TRBJ2-2; the match to TRBD1 covers 8 bases. V trimming: 1 base; J trimming: 4 bases; junction bases outside the gene matches: 11. CDR1 and CDR2 (germline): SGHNT, YENEEA. The CDR3 length is 18 residues. In nucleotides, the CDR3 is TGTGCCAGCAGCTTAGGGCCCGACAGGGGTCGAGGCACCGGGGAGCTGTTTTTT. Protein sequence: CASSLGPDRGRGTGELFF.

This clonotype turned up a few times. V and J are TRBV27 and TRBJ2-3; no reliable D call. Germline-derived CDR1 and CDR2 are MNHEY and SMNVEV (reference sequence). This CDR3 region has 16 residues. V was shortened by 0 bases and J by 0 bases, with 10 bases between the two germline ends. DNA for the CDR3: TGTGCCAGCAGTTTATCGCGGACGAGAAGCACAGATACGCAGTATTTT. This gives the protein CASSLSRTRSTDTQYF.

This clonotype has just a few counts. This chain links TRBV11-2 with TRBJ2-5; D is perhaps TRBD1 (7 bases). Near its end, the DNA agrees better with TRBJ2-7, so the J call may be wrong. The CDR3 has 15 residues. Germline CDR1 SGHAT, CDR2 FQNNGV. CDR3 protein: CASSLAPGGGYEQYF. Written as DNA, the CDR3 is TGTGCCAGCAGCTTAGCCCCAGGGGGAGGCTACGAGCAGTACTTC.

The chain combines TRBV11-2 with TRBJ2-5; D remains ambiguous. Per the germline V gene, CDR1 is SGHAT and CDR2 is FQNNGV. Trimming left V 1 base short and J 7 bases short, with 10 bases between. The CDR3 is 13 residues long. The CDR3, as DNA: TGTGCCAGCAGCTTAGGGACGATTAGGACCCAGTACTTC. As protein: CASSLGTIRTQYF. The whole variable domain, remainder taken from reference TRBV11-2 and TRBJ2-5, is EAGVAQSPRYKIIEKRQSVAFWCNPISGHATLYWYQQILGQGPKLLIQFQNNGVVDDSQLPKDRFSAERLKGVDSTLKIQPAKLEDSAVYLCASSLGTIRTQYFGPGTRLLVL.

This clonotype appeared a few times. The chain has TRBV6-6 and TRBJ2-7; no clear D gene. V was shortened by 2 bases and J by 5 bases, with 7 bases between the two germline ends. This CDR3 region has 12 residues. The V gene's germline CDR1 is MNHNY and CDR2 SVGAGI (reference sequence). The DNA of the CDR3 is TGTGCCAGCAGTTACAGGGATAACGAGCAGTACGTC. As protein: CASSYRDNEQYV.

This chain uses TRBV29-1 with TRBJ1-1; 7 bases align to TRBD1. In germline, CDR1 is SQVTM, CDR2 ANQGSEA. The CDR3 length is 15 residues. With V trimmed by 1 base and J by 4 bases, 9 bases remained unmatched. CDR3 region: CSVEVVDRVSTEAFF. CDR3 nucleotides: TGCAGCGTTGAAGTCGTTGACAGGGTGTCCACTGAAGCTTTCTTT.

This clonotype was seen only a few times. Here the CDR3 reads CSARAPGLDADTQYF. CDR3 DNA sequence: TGCAGTGCTAGAGCCCCGGGACTAGACGCAGATACGCAGTATTTT. V gene TRBV20-1 combines with J gene TRBJ2-3, with 8 bases aligning to TRBD2. V gave up 1 base and J gave up 4 bases; unmatched junction bases: 7. The CDR3 extends over 15 amino acids. Germline-derived CDR1 and CDR2 are DFQATT and SNEGSKA (reference sequence).

As regards this clonotype: An end of the junction differs from the germline gene, which may be a read error. V and J are TRBV18 and TRBJ2-5; possibly TRBD2 for D (6 bases). This CDR3 has 15 residues. Germline CDR1 is KGHSH and CDR2 is LQKENI. The chain's CDR3 is CTSSPSGLTVETQYF. For the CDR3, the DNA is TGTACCAGCTCACCATCGGGACTCACGGTGGAGACCCAGTACTTC.

The chain employs TRBV7-2 and TRBJ2-7; 7 positions agree with TRBD2. V was pared by 3 bases and J by 3 bases, with 8 bases of the junction left unmatched. The CDR3 is 15 amino acids. Per germline, CDR1 SGHTA and CDR2 FQGNSA. The CDR3 region is CASSFGGLGSYEQYF. The CDR3 coding sequence is TGTGCCAGCAGCTTCGGGGGGTTAGGCAGCTACGAGCAGTACTTC.

This clonotype was seen a handful of times. The chain recombines TRBV7-9 with TRBJ2-1; TRBD2 is a possible D gene (5 bases). The CDR3 consists of 14 residues. The germline V gene has CDR1 SEHNR and CDR2 FQNEAQ (reference sequence). Trimming pared 4 bases from V and 4 bases from J, leaving 11 bases between. Written as DNA, the CDR3 is TGTGCCAGCAGCTGGACTCCCCTTTACAATGAGCAGTTCTTC. Translated: CASSWTPLYNEQFF.

This chain joins TRBV20-1 and TRBJ2-3, with 11 bases that match TRBD2. The CDR3 length is 19 residues. V was clipped by 0 bases and J by 2 bases; unmatched bases: 13. The germline CDR1 and CDR2 sequences are DFQATT and SNEGSKA (reference sequence). The CDR3 is CSARDLRASGRPDTDTQYF. The CDR3 nucleotides are TGCAGTGCTAGAGATCTTCGGGCTAGCGGGAGGCCCGACACAGATACGCAGTATTTT.

The chain joins TRBV2 to TRBJ2-1, with 11 positions matching TRBD2. J lost 9 bases, V lost 4 bases, and 8 bases had no gene match. The CDR3 totals 15 residues. Germline values: CDR1 SNHLY, CDR2 FYNNEI. In nucleotides, the CDR3 is TGTGCCAGCAGTGTTTTAACTAGCGGGAGTGGTGAGCAGTTCTTC. Encoded protein: CASSVLTSGSGEQFF. Drawing the rest from reference TRBV2 and TRBJ2-1, the complete variable domain is EPEVTQTPSHQVTQMGQEVILRCVPISNHLYFYWYRQILGQKVEFLVSFYNNEISEKSEIFDDQFSVERPDGSNFTLKIRSTKLEDSAMYFCASSVLTSGSGEQFFGPGTRLTVL.

This clonotype was picked up many times. The V call is TRBV6-1, the J call TRBJ1-1, with a tentative D call TRBD1 (6 bases). CDR3 length: 15 amino acids. Germline V gene sequence: CDR1 MNHNS, CDR2 SASEGT. Deletions cut 7 bases from V and 0 bases from J, with 15 bases between. In nucleotides, the CDR3 is TGTGCCAGCACGCCGTTGACAGGCATGAACACTGAAGCTTTCTTT. Protein product: CASTPLTGMNTEAFF.

Only one count was recorded for this clonotype. V and J are TRBV27 and TRBJ2-7, with TRBD1 matching 8 bases. Trimming at V came to 4 bases and at J to 1 base, leaving 12 bases not matched to a gene. This CDR3 spans 17 amino acids. Germline CDR1 is MNHEY and CDR2 is SMNVEV (reference sequence). The CDR3 DNA reads as TGTGCCAGCAGTTCAAGACCGGGACAGGATGTTTCCTACGAGCAGTACTTC. Its protein product is CASSSRPGQDVSYEQYF.

Only one count was recorded for this clonotype. This sequence joins TRBV3-1 and TRBJ2-3; TRBD2 aligns across 9 bases. Losses at the gene ends were 2 bases for V and 4 bases for J; bases not matched to a gene: 7. Per germline, CDR1 LGHDT and CDR2 YNNKEL (reference sequence). The length of the CDR3 is 16 residues. The CDR3 DNA sequence: TGTGCCAGCAGCCAAAGGGAAGGACTAGCGTCAGATACGCAGTATTTT. It codes for CASSQREGLASDTQYF.

This clonotype was detected a few times. V gene TRBV3-1 combines with J gene TRBJ2-5; 10 bases are shared with TRBD2. Germline CDR1 and CDR2: LGHDT and YNNKEL (reference sequence). V trimming: 10 bases; J trimming: 3 bases; junction bases outside the gene matches: 8. The CDR3 runs to 14 residues. In nucleotides, the CDR3 is TGTGCCACTGCCCCCCTAGCGGGGGAAGAGACCCAGTACTTC. Its translation is CATAPLAGEETQYF.

The chain has TRBV20-1 and TRBJ1-2; no clear D. Per the germline V gene, CDR1 is DFQATT and CDR2 is SNEGSKA (reference sequence). Trimming cost V 0 bases and J 7 bases, with 15 bases left between them. The CDR3 sequence is 14 residues long. CDR3 region: CSARDPGGSTGYTF. In DNA form, the CDR3 reads TGCAGTGCTAGAGATCCGGGAGGGTCAACTGGCTACACCTTC.

This clonotype was recorded a few times. One end of the junction does not line up with germline, which may come from a read error. The rearrangement joins TRBV27 to TRBJ2-2; D is uncertain. Germline values: CDR1 MNHEY, CDR2 SMNVEV (reference sequence). The CDR3 has 14 amino acids. CDR3 sequence reads: CASRLWTNTGELFF. The CDR3 coding sequence is TGTGCCAGCCGTTTATGGACGAACACCGGGGAGCTGTTTTTT.

This clonotype has just a few counts. The chain recombines TRBV7-6 with TRBJ1-3, with D unclear. The ends were cut back, 6 bases at V and 3 bases at J, with 15 bases in the middle. CDR1 is SGHVS and CDR2 is FNYEAQ in the germline V gene. The CDR3 has 15 amino acids. DNA for the CDR3: TGTGCCAGCAGGTCCCGGACGGGATTTGGAAACACCATATATTTT. Translating gives CASRSRTGFGNTIYF.

This chain links TRBV3-1 with TRBJ2-1; 13 bases fit TRBD2. V was pared by 4 bases and J by 1 base, with 7 bases of the junction left unmatched. The CDR3 is 18 residues long. The V gene's germline CDR1 is LGHDT and CDR2 YNNKEL (reference sequence). For the CDR3, the DNA is TGTGCCAGCAGCCGCCTAGGACTAGCGGGAGTGTCCTACAATGAGCAGTTCTTC. Protein product: CASSRLGLAGVSYNEQFF.

The rearrangement joins TRBV29-1 to TRBJ2-4, with D maybe TRBD1 (5 bases). In germline, CDR1 is SQVTM, CDR2 ANQGSEA. Trimming cost V 2 bases and J 9 bases, with 17 bases left between them. The CDR3 has 14 residues. The CDR3 loop is CSVEPTDRFGIQYF. The CDR3 DNA sequence: TGCAGCGTTGAACCTACAGACAGATTTGGCATTCAGTACTTC.

This sequence joins TRBV20-1 and TRBJ2-3, with TRBD2 identical over 11 bases. Germline V gives CDR1 DFQATT, CDR2 SNEGSKA (reference sequence). Losses at the gene ends were 3 bases for V and 6 bases for J; bases not matched to a gene: 14. This CDR3 comprises 17 residues. The CDR3 sequence is CSARGIGASGGMDTQYF. The DNA of the CDR3 is TGCAGTGCTAGGGGTATAGGGGCTAGCGGGGGGATGGATACGCAGTATTTT.

The CDR3 DNA reads as TGTGCCAGCAGCTTAGTGGGGGCAGTAGCTAACTATGGCTACACCTTC. This encodes CASSLVGAVANYGYTF. The V gene is TRBV7-8, the J gene TRBJ1-2, with a tentative D call TRBD1 (6 bases). CDR1 SGHVS and CDR2 FQNEAQ come from the germline V gene. CDR3 length equals 16 residues. Trimming left V 1 base short and J 0 bases short, with 12 bases between.

In this sample, this clonotype turned up a few times. The chain couples TRBV24-1 to TRBJ2-7, with 7 bases that match TRBD1. The CDR3 is made up of 13 amino acids. CDR1 KGHDR and CDR2 SFDVKD come from the germline V gene. The V segment lost 5 bases and the J segment 4 bases; nucleotides outside the gene matches: 4. CDR3 nucleotides: TGTGCCACCAGTGCAGGGGGTGTTTACGAGCAGTACTTC. Its protein is CATSAGGVYEQYF.

This clonotype was seen more than once but under ten times. The chain uses TRBV9 and TRBJ2-5; the D gene could be TRBD1 or TRBD2 (5 bases each). This CDR3 has 16 residues. With 0 bases removed from V and 5 bases from J, the gap between germline ends came to 17 bases. Germline-derived CDR1 and CDR2 are SGDLS and YYNGEE. CDR3 amino acids: CASSVDPVGVEETQYF. The CDR3 nucleotides are TGTGCCAGCAGCGTAGACCCGGTGGGGGTTGAGGAGACCCAGTACTTC.

The chain employs TRBV7-8 and TRBJ2-1; TRBD1 or TRBD2 may be the D gene (7 bases each). Germline V gives CDR1 SGHVS, CDR2 FQNEAQ. The length of the CDR3 is 15 residues. V shed 3 bases and J shed 6 bases, with 15 bases lying between them. CDR3: CASSFQTGRANEQFF. The CDR3 DNA is TGTGCCAGCAGCTTCCAGACAGGGAGGGCCAATGAGCAGTTCTTC.

This sequence joins TRBV20-1 and TRBJ2-1; 11 nucleotides agree with TRBD2. The CDR3 loop spans 13 amino acids. After removal of 6 bases from V and 9 bases from J, the junction contained 7 bases not matched to a gene. Germline CDR1 is DFQATT and CDR2 is SNEGSKA (reference sequence). The CDR3 reads CSAGTSGRGEQFF. The CDR3 region has the DNA TGCAGTGCCGGGACTAGCGGACGAGGTGAGCAGTTCTTC.

The chain employs TRBV4-2 and TRBJ1-5; a possible D gene is TRBD1 (5 bases). The CDR3 spans 16 residues. Trimming shortened V by 0 bases and J by 10 bases, and 19 bases separated the two germline ends. Looked up from germline, CDR1 is LGHNA and CDR2 is YNFKEQ. The CDR3 loop reads CASSQDTTGRGLPQHF. Written as DNA, the CDR3 is TGTGCCAGCAGCCAAGATACCACGGGACGGGGATTACCCCAGCATTTT.

The chain links TRBV10-3 to TRBJ1-3; the D is unclear. The germline CDR1 and CDR2 sequences are ENHRY and SYGVKD. Trimming stripped 3 bases from V and 0 bases from J, with 3 bases between. The CDR3 is 13 amino acids. The CDR3 reads CAISDGSGNTIYF. CDR3 DNA sequence: TGTGCCATCAGTGACGGCTCTGGAAACACCATATATTTT.

This clonotype was counted many times. The chain employs TRBV6-1 and TRBJ1-4, with D possibly being TRBD1 (6 bases). Per the germline V gene, CDR1 is MNHNS and CDR2 is SASEGT. V gave up 4 bases and J gave up 0 bases, with 12 bases separating them. The length of the CDR3 is 16 residues. In DNA form, the CDR3 reads TGTGCCAGCAGTGGGGAACAGGGTGCAACTAATGAAAAACTGTTTTTT. Its protein product is CASSGEQGATNEKLFF.